The subject of this entry is one T cell receptor (beta chain). The specificity of this receptor is unknown. No quality values exist for individual bases; no much larger clone is one base distant. This specimen's time point label, per the study, means: cells obtained before transplantation from donor or recipient. CD3+CD4+ and CD3+CD8+ populations were FACS-sorted from unstimulated pre-transplant donor and recipient cells taken from spleen or lymph nodes. The library was built by means of the immunoSEQ multiplex PCR assay. In most patients, genomic DNA was isolated using the Qiagen DNeasy Blood and Tissue Kit and sent frozen to Adaptive Biotechnologies for TCR sequencing. Adaptive Biotechnologies carried out high-throughput TCR-beta CDR3 sequencing of genomic DNA for most patients. The authors' analysis ran thus. TCR sequencing data for roughly 17 patients were retrieved from Adaptive's ImmunoSEQ software; a few other patients were processed with MiXCR and VDJtools. CD4 versus CD8 sorting errors were corrected by removing sequences found in both subsets at a frequency ratio below 5:1. CDR3 nucleotide sequences shared between donor and recipient were removed because their origin could not be assigned. To be classed as alloreactive, a clone needed at least 2-fold expansion over unstimulated cells and a minimum CFSE-low frequency of 0.002% (template counts) or 0.001% (read counts). Clones detected in sequenced pre-transplant spleen, lymph node, or MLR CFSE-low populations of the donor or recipient were defined as mappable. Cumulative frequency of alloreactive clones was calculated as a percentage of all sequences weighted by copy number. TCRdb holds this immuneACCESS table with in-frame rearrangements only. Some clones are missing; in checked studies, unresolved V genes explain under half, and the rest has no known cause. V and J calls and clone size come straight from that table; D and trimming were deduced from the DNA. In all, the sample holds nearly 110,000 clones, and 80% to 90% of those were seen once. The ten top clones hold less than 0.85% of the sample.

The data derive from a study of graft-versus-host responses after intestinal transplantation (dated by TCRdb to the early 2020s). Notes on the research overall: The transplants that recipients received were multivisceral, liver-intestinal, or isolated intestinal. Alloreactive clones were identified by sequencing pre-transplant mixed lymphocyte reaction products and comparing these products with unstimulated pre-transplant donor and recipient T cells. Rather than going through the commercial service, samples from a few later patients were sequenced in-house on an Illumina MiSeq and processed with MiXCR. Graft-versus-host and host-versus-graft alloreactive T cell clones were tracked in the graft, circulation and bone marrow after intestinal transplantation using bulk TCR-beta CDR3 sequencing. The cohort enrolled 20 to 30 intestinal transplant recipients, one of whom was a retransplant, and a few patients without pretransplant specimens were excluded. Donor T cell macrochimerism was defined as a peak of at least 4% donor T cells among recipient peripheral blood mononuclear cells. Anti-thymocyte globulin induction was given to all recipients, followed by maintenance tacrolimus and steroids for around three years. Broad study findings and their caveats: Early after transplant, declines in HvG clones were associated with peak levels of circulating GvH clones. Conclusions were limited by the relatively low number and heterogeneity of intestinal transplant patients. GvH clones were found in recipient bone marrow, and some of the GvH clones appeared earlier in ileal mucosa or blood, which is consistent with an intestinal mucosal origin. High GvH to HvG T cell clonal ratios were observed in the allografts of patients with donor T cell macrochimerism.

V is cut back by 7 bases and J by 8 bases, with 10 bases in the junction unmatched. The germline V gene specifies SGHAT as CDR1 and FQNNGV as CDR2. The CDR3 spans 15 residues, from the cysteine through the phenylalanine. CDR3 DNA only is kept here, 45 bases in frame from base 1. This receptor chain uses TRBV11-2 and TRBJ2-1; 11 bases in the junction line up with TRBD2. The source is a human donor who was the organ donor for an intestinal transplant. Specimen: unstimulated CD4+ T cells sorted from spleen or lymph node cells, collected before transplant. The nucleotide sequence reads TGTGCCAGCAAACGCGGGACTAGCGGTTGGGATGAGCAGTTCTTC. It specifies CASKRGTSGWDEQFF.